These 20 T cell receptor beta chains originate from one sample sequenced in a study of CD8+ T cells in alopecia areata. Extracted RNA was reverse transcribed into cDNA, the sequencing template. TCRdb keeps only in-frame clones here, not all; method: immunoSEQ multiplex PCR. The sample records fewer than 100,000 clones, 40% to 55% being singletons. Sequencing used CD4+ T cells sorted from blood. The receptors come from a human donor with alopecia areata.

This clone was seen a few times. The rearrangement joins TRBV29-1 to TRBJ2-3; TRBD2 matches at 11 bases. CDR1 and CDR2 (germline): SQVTM, ANQGSEA. The CDR3 has 13 residues. Losses at the gene ends were 6 bases for V and 5 bases for J; bases not matched to a gene: 4. The CDR3, as DNA: TGCAGCGTCGTTAGCGGGAGGGTAGATACGCAGTATTTT. The encoded protein is CSVVSGRVDTQYF.

J is TRBJ2-7 and V is TRBV29-1, with D unclear. From germline, CDR1 is SQVTM and CDR2 ANQGSEA. Trimming took off 4 bases at V and 3 bases at J, with 7 bases between the two ends. The CDR3 is made up of 11 amino acids. CDR3 residues: CSVGILYEQYF. CDR3 DNA: TGCAGCGTTGGAATCCTCTACGAGCAGTACTTC.

Only a few counts were recorded for this clone. This sequence joins TRBV5-1 and TRBJ2-3; 8 bases line up with TRBD1. The V gene end was trimmed by 4 bases and the J gene end by 5 bases; junction bases not matched to a gene: 3. CDR3 length: 13 amino acids. Germline loops: CDR1 SGHRS, CDR2 YFSETQ. The CDR3 reads CASSLGTGDTQYF. CDR3 DNA: TGCGCCAGCAGCCTAGGGACAGGAGATACGCAGTATTTT. Filled out from reference TRBV5-1 and TRBJ2-3, the complete variable domain reads KAGVTQTPRYLIKTRGQQVTLSCSPISGHRSVSWYQQTPGQGLQFLFEYFSETQRNKGNFPGRFSGRQFSNSRSEMNVSTLELGDSALYLCASSLGTGDTQYFGPGTRLTVL.

The rearrangement uses TRBV5-1 and TRBJ2-5, with TRBD2 matching 9 bases. Germline V gene data show CDR1 as SGHRS and CDR2 as YFSETQ. The V and J ends lost 5 bases and 1 base, in that order; junction bases with no gene match: 3. The CDR3 totals 14 residues. The CDR3 DNA is TGCGCCAGCAGATATAGCGGGAGCCAAGAGACCCAGTACTTC. This codes for CASRYSGSQETQYF.

This clone has a handful of counts. The chain employs TRBV2 and TRBJ2-1; D is perhaps TRBD2 (6 bases). Germline CDR1 is SNHLY and CDR2 is FYNNEI. The CDR3 extends over 18 amino acids. V was pared by 6 bases and J by 0 bases, with 21 bases between. DNA of the CDR3: TGTGCCAGCAGCACCCCCATCTGGAGGGGCGACTCCTACAATGAGCAGTTCTTC. Its translation is CASSTPIWRGDSYNEQFF.

The chain carries TRBV5-1 and TRBJ2-1, with unresolved D. Trimming took off 4 bases at V and 5 bases at J, with 7 bases between the two ends. The germline V gene encodes CDR1 SGHRS and CDR2 YFSETQ. This CDR3 contains 12 residues. CDR3 sequence: CASSPSDNEQFF. CDR3 coding DNA: TGCGCCAGCAGCCCATCCGACAATGAGCAGTTCTTC.

The chain links TRBV29-1 to TRBJ2-5; D remains ambiguous. This CDR3 is built from 14 residues. Germline-derived CDR1 and CDR2 are SQVTM and ANQGSEA. Between the trimmed V and J ends, which lost 1 base and 2 bases, there was a span of 11 bases. The CDR3 protein is CSVEGVIRQETQYF. The CDR3 DNA reads as TGCAGCGTTGAAGGTGTGATTAGACAAGAGACCCAGTACTTC.

This clone occurred a few times. This rearrangement joins TRBV2 to TRBJ2-5; D is uncertain. The CDR3 has 12 amino acids. Germline V gene sequence: CDR1 SNHLY, CDR2 FYNNEI. Trimming removed 2 bases at V and 5 bases at J, with 6 bases between. CDR3 in amino acids: CASSEYPETQYF. CDR3 coding DNA: TGTGCCAGCAGTGAATACCCCGAGACCCAGTACTTC.

The rearrangement uses TRBV18 and TRBJ2-3; D is unresolved. The CDR3 covers 10 residues. Germline assignment: CDR1 KGHSH and CDR2 LQKENI. The V and J ends lost 10 bases and 2 bases respectively, with 4 bases between them. In DNA, the CDR3 is TGTGCCACCAACACAGATACGCAGTATTTT. It encodes CATNTDTQYF.

The genes are TRBV27 and TRBJ2-1; TRBD2 matches 8 bases. The germline CDR1 and CDR2 sequences are MNHEY and SMNVEV (reference sequence). This CDR3 is built from 13 residues. Trimming removed 5 bases from V and 9 bases from J; junction bases left unmatched: 6. CDR3 coding DNA: TGTGCCAGCAGTGGGACTAGGGGTACTGAGCAGTTCTTC. Translated, it gives CASSGTRGTEQFF.

The V gene is TRBV29-1, the J gene TRBJ2-5; 9 positions match TRBD2. The germline V gene has CDR1 SQVTM and CDR2 ANQGSEA. The CDR3 sequence is 14 residues long. The V segment lost 4 bases and the J segment 2 bases; nucleotides outside the gene matches: 5. CDR3 nucleotides: TGCAGCGTTGCTCCAGCGGGGGGACAAGAGACCCAGTACTTC. It translates to CSVAPAGGQETQYF. Supplemented by reference TRBV29-1 and TRBJ2-5, the full variable domain reads SAVISQKPSRDICQRGTSLTIQCQVDSQVTMMFWYRQQPGQSLTLIATANQGSEATYESGFVIDKFPISRPNLTFSTLTVSNMSPEDSSIYLCSVAPAGGQETQYFGPGTRLLVL.

This clone was detected a few times. The chain recombines TRBV29-1 with TRBJ2-1, with D unresolved. The CDR3 sequence is 12 residues long. Germline V gives CDR1 SQVTM, CDR2 ANQGSEA. V lost 0 bases, J lost 7 bases, and 7 bases lay in between. For the CDR3, the DNA is TGCAGCGTTGAAGAGAGCCAAAATGAGCAGTTCTTC. Translating it yields CSVEESQNEQFF.

This clone was found a few times. The chain recombines TRBV16 with TRBJ2-5; D gene unclear. The CDR3 is made up of 14 amino acids. Germline CDR1 reads KGHSY; CDR2 reads FQNENV. The V and J ends lost 4 bases and 1 base respectively, with 10 bases between them. The CDR3 sequence is CASSPWTSQETQYF. The CDR3 coding sequence is TGTGCCAGCAGCCCATGGACCAGCCAAGAGACCCAGTACTTC.

This chain uses TRBV7-9 with TRBJ2-3, with D hard to call. The CDR3 totals 13 residues. From germline, CDR1 is SEHNR and CDR2 FQNEAQ (reference sequence). V was cut by 3 bases and J by 6 bases, with 10 bases left in between. In DNA, the CDR3 is TGTGCCAGCAGCTTTCTTTCGCGGGATACGCAGTATTTT. The encoded protein is CASSFLSRDTQYF.

In nucleotides, the CDR3 is TGTGCCAGCAGTGGCCAGGGGCCTGAAGCTTTCTTT. It specifies CASSGQGPEAFF. J is TRBJ1-1 and V is TRBV6-5; tentative D call: TRBD1 (6 bases). CDR1 is MNHEY, CDR2 SVGAGI, per germline. The V end was cut by 5 bases, the J end by 6 bases, with 10 bases between. This CDR3 spans 12 amino acids.

Only a few counts were recorded for this clone. The chain combines TRBV5-1 with TRBJ2-1; the D is unclear. The V end lost 3 bases, the J end lost 4 bases, and 8 bases lay between the germline ends. The CDR3 is made up of 13 amino acids. Germline values: CDR1 SGHRS, CDR2 YFSETQ. Here the CDR3 DNA reads TGCGCCAGCAGCTCCATGGGGTACAATGAGCAGTTCTTC. Its protein product is CASSSMGYNEQFF.

V and J are TRBV29-1 and TRBJ1-1; D is unclear. The CDR3 is 13 amino acids. The germline gives CDR1 SQVTM, CDR2 ANQGSEA. Trimming pared 2 bases from V and 4 bases from J, leaving 11 bases between. The CDR3 sequence: CSVELQLGTEAFF. In nucleotides, the CDR3 is TGCAGCGTTGAACTCCAGCTGGGCACTGAAGCTTTCTTT.

The chain links TRBV4-3 to TRBJ1-4; D ambiguous. V was clipped by 0 bases and J by 7 bases, with 9 bases between them. The germline CDR1 and CDR2 sequences are LGHNA and YSLEER. The CDR3 loop spans 14 amino acids. The CDR3 bases are TGCGCCAGCAGCCAAGATACCGGGGTTGAAAAACTGTTTTTT. Amino acid sequence: CASSQDTGVEKLFF.

This clone was seen a few times. The chain combines TRBV29-1 with TRBJ2-5; maybe TRBD2 (5 bases). Germline-derived CDR1 and CDR2 are SQVTM and ANQGSEA. Between the trimmed V and J ends, which lost 5 bases and 5 bases, there was a span of 12 bases. The CDR3 loop spans 12 amino acids. The CDR3 DNA reads TGCAGCGTTCAGAGACCGGGGGAGACCCAGTACTTC. It is translated as CSVQRPGETQYF.

The chain has TRBV29-1 and TRBJ1-6, with D perhaps matching TRBD1 (6 bases). Trimming pared 7 bases from V and 5 bases from J, leaving 15 bases between. Looked up from germline, CDR1 is SQVTM and CDR2 is ANQGSEA. The CDR3 is made up of 14 amino acids. CDR3 nucleotides: TGCAGCGCCTCACAGGGATACGATAATTCACCCCTCCACTTT. This sequence encodes CSASQGYDNSPLHF. Variable domain in full (rest from reference TRBV29-1 and TRBJ1-6): SAVISQKPSRDICQRGTSLTIQCQVDSQVTMMFWYRQQPGQSLTLIATANQGSEATYESGFVIDKFPISRPNLTFSTLTVSNMSPEDSSIYLCSASQGYDNSPLHFGNGTRLTVT.